Listed below are T cell receptor beta chains from one sample, sequenced in a study of OX40 agonist ivuxolimab in advanced cancers. Clones were sequenced by immunoSEQ multiplex PCR, and TCRdb holds only the in-frame ones, with some missing. The sample comprises roughly 53,000 clones, around 90% of which are singletons, and 5% to 6% rests with the top ten. The input for sequencing was CD4+ or CD8+ T cells sorted from blood, taken in a trial of the OX40 agonist ivuxolimab. Source of these receptors: an adult with an advanced solid tumor such as melanoma, head and neck, liver or kidney cancer. Each CDR3 is given with its conserved first and last residue. Fields, in order: V gene, J gene, CDR3 length, CDR3 protein.

>TRBV7-9|TRBJ1-5|14
CASSLWPGRQPQHF
>TRBV4-2|TRBJ1-5|17
CASSRTSDRGSNQPQHF
>TRBV6-6|TRBJ1-1|13
CASSMTGPTEAFF
>TRBV5-6|TRBJ2-1|15
CASSRGLAGGNEQFF
>TRBV27|TRBJ2-1|16
CASGGRRQGLYNEQFF
>TRBV9|TRBJ2-5|13
CASSTRLQGTQYF
>TRBV7-9|TRBJ1-1|16
CASSLMRNRADTEAFF
>TRBV27|TRBJ1-2|11
CASSSGYGYTF
>TRBV6-5|TRBJ1-1|13
CASTAGYLQQAFF
>TRBV7-9|TRBJ1-1|14
CASSLGLAFTEAFF
>TRBV7-2|TRBJ2-5|15
CASSSRRGGGETQYF
>TRBV7-3|TRBJ1-5|13
CASSLRTIQPQHF
>TRBV28|TRBJ2-7|16
CASRRGGRATNYEQYF
>TRBV11-2|TRBJ2-2|15
CASSLVPQNTGELFF
>TRBV5-1|TRBJ2-2|15
CASSSGGVSTGELFF
>TRBV23-1|TRBJ2-7|14
CASRIRTASYEQYF
>TRBV19|TRBJ1-4|13
CASNRDIGGKLFF
>TRBV4-1|TRBJ1-3|14
CASGSTGGGNTIYF
>TRBV6-1|TRBJ1-5|13
CASISRVNQPQHF
>TRBV6-6|TRBJ1-2|13
CASSSNYRVGYTF
>TRBV5-1|TRBJ2-7|13
CASSVDRAYEQYF
>TRBV6-6|TRBJ2-7|15
CASSLLAGGLKEQYF
>TRBV25-1|TRBJ2-3|12
CASTDTTDTQYF
>TRBV5-4|TRBJ2-1|19
CASSLAGLAGGSTYNGQFF
>TRBV27|TRBJ2-3|16
CASSFRGRAGADTQYF
>TRBV19|TRBJ1-5|16
CASSATDRVVNQPQHF
>TRBV7-2|TRBJ1-5|15
CASSPRTGVGQPQHF
>TRBV5-1|TRBJ2-2|16
CASSSWGDPMTGELFF
>TRBV20-1|TRBJ2-5|11
CSPRGGETQYF
>TRBV5-1|TRBJ2-3|12
CASSLEGQVRYF
>TRBV28|TRBJ2-7|15
CASTPGTASSYEQYF
>TRBV4-2|TRBJ2-5|13
CASSQTAQETQYF
>TRBV5-4|TRBJ2-3|15
CASSLDGGSTDTQYF
>TRBV6-6|TRBJ2-7|16
CASNSYNRGGPYEQYF
>TRBV28|TRBJ2-7|12
CASSRGSYEQYF
>TRBV18|TRBJ1-3|14
CASSPQRPGNTIYF
>TRBV7-9|TRBJ1-4|15
CASSSGTPTNEKLFF
>TRBV27|TRBJ2-1|14
CASSFGRVGVEQFF
>TRBV5-4|TRBJ2-7|16
CASSLGLAGGSYEQYF
>TRBV19|TRBJ1-5|18
CASSIDGPVTGRVKPQHF
>TRBV6-5|TRBJ2-7|13
CASSRGSSYEQYF
>TRBV28|TRBJ1-1|15
CASSLQGVGNTEAFF
>TRBV18|TRBJ2-7|14
CASSAGTGSYEQYF
>TRBV19|TRBJ2-1|15
CASSTRRFEGPMQFF
>TRBV2|TRBJ1-1|14
CASSYGQGGTEAFF
>TRBV5-1|TRBJ2-1|16
CASSLLAGGSYNEQFF
>TRBV13|TRBJ1-3|15
CASSRAERAGNTIYF
>TRBV5-4|TRBJ1-1|16
CASSLAGAGANTEAFF